The 20 T cell receptor beta chains below all came from one sample that was sequenced in a study of OX40 agonist ivuxolimab in advanced cancers. Clones were sequenced by immunoSEQ multiplex PCR, and TCRdb holds only the in-frame ones, with some missing. This table has approximately 70,000 clones, about nine tenths appearing once. This specimen consisted of CD4+ or CD8+ T cells sorted from blood, obtained in a trial of the OX40 agonist ivuxolimab. These receptors were obtained from an adult with an advanced solid tumor such as melanoma, head and neck, liver or kidney cancer.

The chain combines TRBV29-1 with TRBJ2-5; no reliable D call. This CDR3 contains 15 residues. Germline V gene data show CDR1 as SQVTM and CDR2 as ANQGSEA. With 5 bases removed from V and 5 bases from J, the gap between germline ends came to 21 bases. CDR3 DNA sequence: TGCAGCGTTCTTTCGGATAACTTCCGACCGGAGACCCAGTACTTC. Its protein is CSVLSDNFRPETQYF.

V gene TRBV15 combines with J gene TRBJ2-7; D not certain. Deletions cut 2 bases from V and 6 bases from J, with 11 bases between. CDR1 and CDR2 from the germline V gene are LNHNV and YYDKDF (reference sequence). The CDR3 is made up of 13 amino acids. CDR3 bases: TGTGCCACCAGCAGAAATATCCCCGCCGAGCAGTACTTC. Its protein is CATSRNIPAEQYF.

The V gene is TRBV6-1, the J gene TRBJ2-7, with D possibly matching TRBD1 (6 bases). This CDR3 region has 14 residues. The germline V and J ends were trimmed by 5 bases and 6 bases, with 17 bases remaining between them. Looked up from germline, CDR1 is MNHNS and CDR2 is SASEGT. The CDR3 DNA follows: TGTGCCAGCAGTTCACAGGGTACCTCTGGCGAGCAGTACTTC. Its protein is CASSSQGTSGEQYF.

This clone was found once. The DNA of the CDR3 is TGTGCCAGCAGCTTAGGTTTTGGGGCCGGAGACGAGCAGTACTTC. This encodes CASSLGFGAGDEQYF. The V call is TRBV7-3, the J call TRBJ2-7, with a weak D call TRBD1 (5 bases). The CDR3 spans 15 residues. Germline CDR1 reads SGHTA; CDR2 reads FQGTGA. Trimming took 2 bases from V and 5 from J, leaving 16 bases between them.

The chain carries TRBV5-6 and TRBJ1-2; TRBD1 might be the D (5 bases). This CDR3 has 12 amino acids. Germline loops: CDR1 SGHDT, CDR2 YYEEEE. Between the trimmed V and J ends, which lost 0 bases and 7 bases, there was a span of 7 bases. The CDR3 sequence is CASSLEGAGYTF. CDR3 nucleotide sequence: TGTGCCAGCAGCTTGGAAGGGGCTGGCTACACCTTC.

V is TRBV5-1 and J is TRBJ1-1; D not resolved. The CDR3 sequence is 13 residues long. The ends were cut back, 1 base at V and 5 bases at J, with 9 bases in the middle. CDR1 SGHRS and CDR2 YFSETQ come from the germline V gene. Here the CDR3 DNA reads TGCGCCAGCAGCTTGACGGTGTCAACTGAAGCTTTCTTT. This translates into CASSLTVSTEAFF.

Only a few counts were recorded for this clone. This rearrangement joins TRBV18 to TRBJ2-7, with 8 bases that match TRBD1. Trimming took 2 bases from V and 3 from J; bases not matched to a gene: 6. The V gene's germline CDR1 is KGHSH and CDR2 LQKENI. The CDR3 covers 15 residues. The CDR3 DNA sequence: TGTGCCAGCTCACCAAAGGACAGGGACGGCTACGAGCAGTACTTC. Its translation is CASSPKDRDGYEQYF.

The chain links TRBV19 to TRBJ2-4; D gene unclear. The V gene lost 3 bases and the J gene lost 1 base, with 10 bases spanning the gap. Germline loops: CDR1 LNHDA, CDR2 SQIVND (reference sequence). CDR3 length equals 15 residues. The CDR3, as DNA: TGTGCCAGTAGTATTCTGGTCGGGGCCAAAAACATTCAGTACTTC. Translating gives CASSILVGAKNIQYF. Full variable domain (remainder filled in from reference TRBV19 and TRBJ2-4): DGGITQSPKYLFRKEGQNVTLSCEQNLNHDAMYWYRQDPGQGLRLIYYSQIVNDFQKGDIAEGYSVSREKKESFPLTVTSAQKNPTAFYLCASSILVGAKNIQYFGAGTRLSVL.

This clone was recorded once. This sequence joins TRBV5-1 and TRBJ2-5, with a possible D match to TRBD2 (6 bases). The CDR3 extends over 14 amino acids. The germline V and J ends were trimmed by 3 bases and 3 bases, with 12 bases remaining between them. Per the germline V gene, CDR1 is SGHRS and CDR2 is YFSETQ. DNA for the CDR3: TGCGCCAGCAGCTCTCAGGGAGGCAAAGAGACCCAGTACTTC. This encodes CASSSQGGKETQYF. Full variable domain (outside the CDR3, taken from reference TRBV5-1 and TRBJ2-5): KAGVTQTPRYLIKTRGQQVTLSCSPISGHRSVSWYQQTPGQGLQFLFEYFSETQRNKGNFPGRFSGRQFSNSRSEMNVSTLELGDSALYLCASSSQGGKETQYFGPGTRLLVL.

This chain uses TRBV5-6 with TRBJ1-1, with TRBD1 identical over 8 bases. This CDR3 comprises 15 residues. V shed 7 bases, J shed 1 base, and the junction held 9 bases outside the gene matches. Germline V gives CDR1 SGHDT, CDR2 YYEEEE. The CDR3 nucleotides are TGTGCCAGCTCGTCAGGGGGCATCAGGAACACTGAAGCTTTCTTT. This sequence encodes CASSSGGIRNTEAFF.

The rearrangement uses TRBV5-6 and TRBJ1-1, with D perhaps TRBD1 (5 bases). The CDR3 totals 14 residues. V was shortened by 4 bases and J by 5 bases, with 15 bases between the two germline ends. Germline V lookup: CDR1 SGHDT, CDR2 YYEEEE. The CDR3 region is CASSPVGRGTEAFF. For the CDR3, the DNA is TGTGCCAGCAGCCCGGTGGGGAGGGGAACTGAAGCTTTCTTT.

The CDR3 bases are TGTGCCAGCAGCTCAACCTTACCCGGCAGATCGAACACTGAAGCTTTCTTT. Encoded protein: CASSSTLPGRSNTEAFF. The rearrangement uses TRBV5-4 and TRBJ1-1; D is unresolved. Germline V lookup: CDR1 SGHNT, CDR2 YYREEE (reference sequence). V shed 3 bases and J shed 1 base, with 19 bases lying between them. The CDR3 has 17 residues.

The V and J genes are TRBV11-3 and TRBJ2-1; D assignment may be TRBD1 or TRBD2 (5 bases each). CDR1 and CDR2 (germline): SGHNT, YENEEA. V was cut by 3 bases and J by 15 bases, with 15 bases left in between. The CDR3 extends over 12 amino acids. In DNA, the CDR3 is TGTGCCAGCAGCTTGGGGACGGGAAGGCCGTTCTTC. As protein: CASSLGTGRPFF.

This rearrangement joins TRBV11-2 to TRBJ2-2; D gene ambiguous. This CDR3 has 16 residues. The germline V and J ends were trimmed by 6 bases and 2 bases, with 16 bases remaining between them. Germline CDR1 and CDR2: SGHAT and FQNNGV. This chain's CDR3 is CASSSLRRGNTGELFF. CDR3 DNA sequence: TGTGCCAGCAGTTCCCTAAGGCGCGGAAACACCGGGGAGCTGTTTTTT.

V usage is TRBV30 and J usage is TRBJ1-3, with D unresolved. This CDR3 region has 12 residues. Trimming shortened V by 3 bases and J by 3 bases, and 6 bases separated the two germline ends. The germline gives CDR1 GTSNPN, CDR2 SVGIG (reference sequence). CDR3 in DNA: TGTGCCTGGAGAGGAGATGGAAACACCATATATTTT. It is translated as CAWRGDGNTIYF.

The CDR3 nucleotides read TGTGCCAGCAGTTCGGCAGGGTTTAGCACAGATACGCAGTATTTT. Encoded protein: CASSSAGFSTDTQYF. J is TRBJ2-3 and V is TRBV27, with a possible D match to TRBD1 (5 bases). Germline V gene lookup returns CDR1 MNHEY and CDR2 SMNVEV (reference sequence). The CDR3 contains 15 residues. Trimming took off 4 bases at V and 0 bases at J, with 11 bases between the two ends.

A single count supports this clone. The gene calls are TRBV6-4 and TRBJ2-7, with TRBD2 matching 9 bases. CDR1 MRHNA and CDR2 SNTAGT come from the germline V gene. The CDR3 is 14 amino acids. Trimming at V came to 9 bases and at J to 5 bases, leaving 11 bases not matched to a gene. CDR3 in amino acids: CARDWIAGVDEQYF. Here the CDR3 DNA reads TGTGCCAGAGATTGGATAGCGGGGGTCGACGAGCAGTACTTC.

V is TRBV6-5 and J is TRBJ2-5; TRBD1 matches 8 bases. Germline CDR1 and CDR2: MNHEY and SVGAGI. The J segment lost 5 bases and the V segment lost 7 bases, leaving 6 bases of the junction unmatched. The length of the CDR3 is 13 residues. The chain's CDR3 is CASTKNRGETQYF. CDR3 in DNA: TGTGCCAGCACTAAGAACAGGGGGGAGACCCAGTACTTC.

This rearrangement joins TRBV29-1 to TRBJ2-7, with unresolved D. V gave up 2 bases and J gave up 6 bases, with 11 bases separating them. The germline V gene encodes CDR1 SQVTM and CDR2 ANQGSEA. This CDR3 is 12 amino acids long. CDR3 nucleotide sequence: TGCAGCGTTGAAAGGGTGGGTCGCGAGCAGTACTTC. It translates to CSVERVGREQYF.

The chain couples TRBV6-1 to TRBJ2-1, with 8 bases that match TRBD2. The CDR3 loop spans 15 amino acids. V shed 6 bases, J shed 7 bases, and the junction held 11 bases outside the gene matches. Per germline, CDR1 MNHNS and CDR2 SASEGT. The CDR3 loop reads CASRITIAGINEQFF. The DNA for the CDR3 is TGTGCCAGCAGAATAACGATAGCGGGGATAAATGAGCAGTTCTTC.